These T cell receptor beta chains were read from a single sample in a study of CD8+ T cells in alopecia areata. Profiled with immunoSEQ multiplex PCR; TCRdb holds only in-frame clones, not every one. The sample holds over 100,000 clones, about 50% seen once. The sequencing here drew on CD8+ T cells sorted from blood, taken at week 0. The receptors come from a human donor with alopecia areata. Both conserved end residues are part of each CDR3.

V gene: TRBV11-2
CDR3 protein: CASTLAGGGETQYF

V gene: TRBV5-6
CDR3 protein: CASSTWDGSNTGELFF

V gene: TRBV27
CDR3 protein: CASSTLGAEKLFF

V gene: TRBV4-3
CDR3 protein: CASSPLGGGTEAFF

V gene: TRBV29-1
CDR3 protein: CSVADATYEQYF

V gene: TRBV10-3
CDR3 protein: CAISPSISTDTQYF

V gene: TRBV30
CDR3 protein: CAWSVGQNEKLFF

V gene: TRBV5-6
CDR3 protein: CASSLGSSYEQYF

V gene: TRBV2
CDR3 protein: CASSVMGGRSEQYF

V gene: TRBV4-1
CDR3 protein: CASSQGTGAEKLFF

V gene: TRBV7-9
CDR3 protein: CASSFDLSGANVLTF

V gene: TRBV30
CDR3 protein: CAWSVGFTEAFF

V gene: TRBV30
CDR3 protein: CAWRDRGQFSSGNTIYF

V gene: TRBV7-3
CDR3 protein: CASSSSADTQYF

V gene: TRBV29-1
CDR3 protein: CSVVLAEYNEQFF

V gene: TRBV5-6
CDR3 protein: CASTPGQGPSGANVLTF

V gene: TRBV29-1
CDR3 protein: CSVEDFRQPSTDTQYF

V gene: TRBV29-1
CDR3 protein: CSVAGNGYTF

V gene: TRBV27
CDR3 protein: CASSFGVNSPLHF

V gene: TRBV10-2
CDR3 protein: CASSDNRGLGGYTF

V gene: TRBV30
CDR3 protein: CAWSVPRDRLYEQYF